The next 32 T cell receptor beta chains were all read from a single sample in a study of shared clonotypes between healthy human individuals. Method: immunoSEQ multiplex PCR; TCRdb's copy keeps in-frame clones and lacks some. The profile shows around 300,000 clones, more than 75% of them singletons. The sequencing input was memory CD8+ T cells sorted from blood. Sample subset: CD45RO+ cells pooled with CCR7-negative TemRA cells. These receptors came from a man in his late teens or twenties in good health.

In this sample, this clone turned up a few times. This chain uses TRBV14 with TRBJ1-5; maybe TRBD1 (5 bases). CDR1 SGHDN and CDR2 FVKESK come from the germline V gene. Trimming took off 3 bases at V and 4 bases at J, with 7 bases between the two ends. The CDR3 is made up of 13 amino acids. The CDR3 here is CASSQRGNQPQHF. In DNA, the CDR3 is TGTGCCAGCAGCCAGAGGGGTAATCAGCCCCAGCATTTT.

The rearrangement links TRBV27 to TRBJ2-7; perhaps TRBD1 as D (6 bases). The CDR3 consists of 14 residues. Germline CDR1 MNHEY, CDR2 SMNVEV (reference sequence). V lost 8 bases and J 2 bases, leaving 16 bases between the germline ends. DNA of the CDR3: TGTGCCAGCTCCCTCCAGGGGATGGCCTACGAGCAGTACTTC. Translating gives CASSLQGMAYEQYF.

The gene calls are TRBV28 and TRBJ2-7; D is unclear. Germline CDR1 and CDR2: MDHEN and SYDVKM. Trimming removed 3 bases at V and 0 bases at J, with 15 bases between. The CDR3 spans 16 residues. CDR3 bases: TGTGCCAGCAGTTTTGTCACGGCCACTCTCTCCTACGAGCAGTACTTC. This codes for CASSFVTATLSYEQYF.

The chain carries TRBV27 and TRBJ2-7; a weak D match, TRBD1 (6 bases). The CDR3 is made up of 13 amino acids. Germline assignment: CDR1 MNHEY and CDR2 SMNVEV (reference sequence). Trimming left V 1 base short and J 5 bases short, with 9 bases between. Written as DNA, the CDR3 is TGTGCCAGCAGTTTATTACAGGGACACGAGCAGTACTTC. Translating it yields CASSLLQGHEQYF.

The V gene is TRBV7-2, the J gene TRBJ1-1; weak D call: TRBD1 (5 bases). The ends were cut back, 4 bases at V and 0 bases at J, with 12 bases in the middle. Germline CDR1 reads SGHTA; CDR2 reads FQGNSA. CDR3 size: 15 residues. Here the CDR3 reads CASSSLLGLNTEAFF. CDR3 bases: TGTGCCAGCAGCTCTCTCTTGGGGCTGAACACTGAAGCTTTCTTT.

The chain's CDR3 is CSVEGGAVLTNYGYTF. In nucleotides, the CDR3 is TGCAGCGTTGAAGGAGGTGCGGTTCTTACTAACTATGGCTACACCTTC. The chain is built from TRBV29-1 and TRBJ1-2; D call uncertain. The V end was cut by 1 base, the J end by 0 bases, with 15 bases between. This CDR3 comprises 16 residues. The germline gives CDR1 SQVTM, CDR2 ANQGSEA.

This clone was recorded only once. The chain carries TRBV6-6 and TRBJ1-2; 9 bases align to TRBD1. The ends lost 6 bases at V and 1 base at J; junction bases unmatched: 3. This CDR3 spans 14 amino acids. CDR1 is MNHNY, CDR2 SVGAGI, per germline (reference sequence). CDR3 residues: CASRRTGVNYGYTF. The CDR3, as DNA: TGTGCCAGCAGACGGACAGGGGTTAACTATGGCTACACCTTC.

The chain has TRBV4-3 and TRBJ1-2, with D perhaps TRBD1 (6 bases). Germline values: CDR1 LGHNA, CDR2 YSLEER. V gave up 2 bases and J gave up 4 bases, with 14 bases separating them. CDR3 size: 15 residues. The CDR3 loop is CASSQNRQGSYGYTF. CDR3 nucleotides: TGCGCCAGCAGCCAAAACCGCCAGGGGTCCTATGGCTACACCTTC.

This chain joins TRBV7-9 and TRBJ1-3; D unresolved. The V end lost 5 bases, the J end lost 4 bases, and 18 bases lay between the germline ends. The germline gives CDR1 SEHNR, CDR2 FQNEAQ (reference sequence). The CDR3 has 16 amino acids. The CDR3, as DNA: TGTGCCAGCAGCCAAATTGACGGTATAAACGGAAACACCATATATTTT. Translated: CASSQIDGINGNTIYF.

Regarding this clone: A read error may account for a junction end that differs from germline. The chain carries TRBV27 and TRBJ2-7, with a weak D call TRBD2 (5 bases). Germline V gene data show CDR1 as MNHEY and CDR2 as SMNVEV (reference sequence). This CDR3 is 15 amino acids long. CDR3 DNA: TGTGCCAGCAGTCCTAACCCCCCCAGCGGATCTACCTTCGACTTC. This sequence encodes CASSPNPPSGSTFDF.

This sequence joins TRBV2 and TRBJ1-5; 11 positions match TRBD1. With 6 bases clipped from V and 3 bases from J, the junction kept 4 bases outside the gene matches. The germline V gene has CDR1 SNHLY and CDR2 FYNNEI. CDR3 length: 15 residues. The CDR3 DNA reads TGTGCCAGCAGGCCGGGACAGGGGGACAATCAGCCCCAGCATTTT. Its translation is CASRPGQGDNQPQHF. Drawing the rest from reference TRBV2 and TRBJ1-5, the complete variable domain is EPEVTQTPSHQVTQMGQEVILRCVPISNHLYFYWYRQILGQKVEFLVSFYNNEISEKSEIFDDQFSVERPDGSNFTLKIRSTKLEDSAMYFCASRPGQGDNQPQHFGDGTRLSIL.

This clone occurred once. This chain links TRBV9 with TRBJ2-1; TRBD2 agrees at 7 bases. J lost 6 bases, V lost 0 bases, and 3 bases had no gene match. The CDR3 totals 14 residues. The V gene's germline CDR1 is SGDLS and CDR2 YYNGEE. This chain's CDR3 is CASSVGAGFNEQFF. DNA for the CDR3: TGTGCCAGCAGCGTAGGAGCGGGGTTCAATGAGCAGTTCTTC. Full variable domain (outside the CDR3, taken from reference TRBV9 and TRBJ2-1): DSGVTQTPKHLITATGQRVTLRCSPRSGDLSVYWYQQSLDQGLQFLIQYYNGEERAKGNILERFSAQQFPDLHSELNLSSLELGDSALYFCASSVGAGFNEQFFGPGTRLTVL.

The chain is built from TRBV11-2 and TRBJ1-1, with no clear D. Trimming shortened V by 5 bases and J by 2 bases, and 9 bases separated the two germline ends. The CDR3 covers 13 residues. Germline V CDR1 and CDR2: SGHAT, FQNNGV. CDR3 DNA: TGTGCCAGCAGCGTCACGTTAAACACTGAAGCTTTCTTT. Protein: CASSVTLNTEAFF.

The rearrangement links TRBV27 to TRBJ2-7; D uncertain. Trimming stripped 6 bases from V and 5 bases from J, with 14 bases between. This CDR3 spans 13 amino acids. Germline V CDR1 and CDR2: MNHEY, SMNVEV (reference sequence). Written as DNA, the CDR3 is TGTGCCAGCAGCCTTTTACGGTCCCACGAGCAGTACTTC. It codes for CASSLLRSHEQYF.

The chain uses TRBV13 and TRBJ2-7; TRBD1 aligns across 7 bases. CDR3 length equals 12 residues. Germline trimming cut 5 bases from V and 6 bases from J; bases unmatched to any gene: 4. Germline values: CDR1 PRHDT, CDR2 FYEKMQ (reference sequence). As DNA, the CDR3 is TGTGCCAGCAGCCGACAGGGTACCGAGCAGTACTTC. Translated: CASSRQGTEQYF.

J is TRBJ2-7 and V is TRBV4-3; D remains unclear. Germline CDR1 reads LGHNA; CDR2 reads YSLEER. V was trimmed by 2 bases and J by 6 bases, leaving 11 bases between them. This CDR3 region has 13 residues. The CDR3 sequence: CASSQQIGLEQYF. The CDR3 DNA reads as TGCGCCAGCAGCCAACAAATCGGGCTCGAGCAGTACTTC.

This chain joins TRBV5-1 and TRBJ2-7; 12 nucleotides line up with TRBD2. The CDR3 is made up of 15 amino acids. V lost 4 bases to trimming and J lost 2 bases; unmatched junction nucleotides: 4. The germline V gene encodes CDR1 SGHRS and CDR2 YFSETQ. DNA for the CDR3: TGCGCCAGCAGCGAGGGACTAGCGGGTCCCTACGAGCAGTACTTC. Its protein is CASSEGLAGPYEQYF.

The genes are TRBV2 and TRBJ2-3; a possible D gene is TRBD2 (6 bases). V was shortened by 3 bases and J by 5 bases, with 18 bases between the two germline ends. Germline assignment: CDR1 SNHLY and CDR2 FYNNEI. The CDR3 extends over 16 amino acids. Here the CDR3 reads CASSDPPSARGDTQYF. In nucleotides, the CDR3 is TGTGCCAGCAGTGACCCTCCTAGCGCCCGAGGAGATACGCAGTATTTT.

This sequence joins TRBV6-5 and TRBJ2-7; no definite D call. V shed 5 bases and J shed 3 bases, with 14 bases lying between them. Per the germline V gene, CDR1 is MNHEY and CDR2 is SVGAGI. This CDR3 has 14 residues. CDR3 nucleotides: TGTGCCAGCAGTCCTGGAACACTATACTACGAGCAGTACTTC. This sequence encodes CASSPGTLYYEQYF.

The chain is built from TRBV9 and TRBJ2-5; 8 nucleotides line up with TRBD1. The junction had 1 base not matched to a gene; V was cut back by 2 bases and J by 1 base. CDR1 and CDR2 from the germline V gene are SGDLS and YYNGEE. The CDR3 covers 14 residues. The CDR3 DNA reads as TGTGCCAGCAGCGTCGACAGGGGCCAAGAGACCCAGTACTTC. Residues: CASSVDRGQETQYF. The entire variable domain, with the rest obtained from reference TRBV9 and TRBJ2-5, is as follows: DSGVTQTPKHLITATGQRVTLRCSPRSGDLSVYWYQQSLDQGLQFLIQYYNGEERAKGNILERFSAQQFPDLHSELNLSSLELGDSALYFCASSVDRGQETQYFGPGTRLLVL.

The chain carries TRBV11-1 and TRBJ2-5; TRBD2 agrees at 14 bases. The CDR3 extends over 15 amino acids. CDR1 is SGHAT and CDR2 is FQDESV in the germline V gene (reference sequence). Trimming took 5 bases from V and 3 from J; bases not matched to a gene: 2. DNA of the CDR3: TGTGCCAGCAGCCCGACTAGCGGGGGGGAAGAGACCCAGTACTTC. Translated: CASSPTSGGEETQYF.

The chain combines TRBV7-9 with TRBJ1-2, with 8 bases identical to TRBD1. The CDR3 runs 15 residues. Per germline, CDR1 SEHNR and CDR2 FQNEAQ (reference sequence). J lost 9 bases, V lost 4 bases, and 13 bases had no gene match. The CDR3 loop reads CASSSRQGISLSYTF. CDR3 bases: TGTGCCAGCAGCTCCAGACAGGGGATTTCCTTGAGCTACACCTTC.

The J gene is TRBJ2-7, the V gene TRBV7-8; 10 nucleotides agree with TRBD2. J lost 5 bases, V lost 2 bases, and 6 bases had no gene match. The germline V gene has CDR1 SGHVS and CDR2 FQNEAQ. CDR3 length: 15 residues. The CDR3 loop reads CASSLLAGARNEQYF. CDR3 in DNA: TGTGCCAGCAGCTTACTAGCGGGAGCTCGGAACGAGCAGTACTTC.

The rearrangement links TRBV5-4 to TRBJ1-5; D unclear. V was pared by 3 bases and J by 4 bases, with 11 bases between. Germline V gives CDR1 SGHNT, CDR2 YYREEE (reference sequence). The CDR3 runs to 14 residues. The CDR3 here is CASSWMAGNQPQHF. CDR3 nucleotide sequence: TGTGCCAGCAGCTGGATGGCCGGGAATCAGCCCCAGCATTTT.

This chain connects TRBV27 to TRBJ2-7, with D possibly TRBD2 on 6 matching bases. Germline V CDR1 and CDR2: MNHEY, SMNVEV (reference sequence). This CDR3 is built from 13 residues. V was pared by 2 bases and J by 3 bases, with 8 bases between. For the CDR3, the DNA is TGTGCCAGCAGTTTAGGAGGGTTCTACGAGCAGTACTTC. Protein sequence: CASSLGGFYEQYF.

CDR3: CASSQVQESNQPQHF. CDR3 sequence (DNA): TGTGCCAGCAGCCAAGTCCAGGAAAGCAATCAGCCCCAGCATTTT. The chain couples TRBV4-2 to TRBJ1-5; D gene unclear. This CDR3 contains 15 residues. V was pared by 1 base and J by 1 base, with 8 bases between. Germline CDR1 and CDR2: LGHNA and YNFKEQ.

This chain joins TRBV7-9 and TRBJ2-2; D is unresolved. The ends were cut back, 0 bases at V and 0 bases at J, with 11 bases in the middle. There are 17 residues in the CDR3. In germline, CDR1 is SEHNR, CDR2 FQNEAQ (reference sequence). The CDR3 DNA is TGTGCCAGCAGCTTAGCGCTAAGACTCGCGAACACCGGGGAGCTGTTTTTT. The encoded protein is CASSLALRLANTGELFF.

At least ten counts were recorded for this clone. The genes are TRBV6-4 and TRBJ2-1; TRBD2 agrees at 9 bases. Losses at the gene ends were 4 bases for V and 5 bases for J; bases not matched to a gene: 3. This CDR3 is 14 amino acids long. Per germline, CDR1 MRHNA and CDR2 SNTAGT. The CDR3 DNA sequence: TGTGCCAGCAGTGCGCGGGGGGGGCACAATGAGCAGTTCTTC. This codes for CASSARGGHNEQFF.

This clone was observed a single time. This chain's CDR3 is CASSPWTGEGTGELFF. CDR3 nucleotides: TGTGCCAGCAGTCCCTGGACAGGGGAGGGCACCGGGGAGCTGTTTTTT. The V call is TRBV27, the J call TRBJ2-2, with TRBD1 identical over 9 bases. Per germline, CDR1 MNHEY and CDR2 SMNVEV (reference sequence). V dropped 5 bases and J dropped 4; count of bases not matched to a gene: 8. This CDR3 has 16 amino acids.

This rearrangement joins TRBV9 to TRBJ1-5; D is perhaps TRBD1 (5 bases). The CDR3 is 15 amino acids. Germline V gene data show CDR1 as SGDLS and CDR2 as YYNGEE. The V and J ends lost 4 bases and 3 bases respectively, with 14 bases between them. The CDR3 DNA is TGTGCCAGCAGCCCCACGGGGGTTGCCAATCAGCCCCAGCATTTT. Translated, it gives CASSPTGVANQPQHF.

The chain carries TRBV15 and TRBJ2-7; 11 bases align to TRBD2. This CDR3 region has 15 residues. Germline loops: CDR1 LNHNV, CDR2 YYDKDF (reference sequence). J gave up 6 bases and V 5 bases, and 9 bases lay outside the gene matches. CDR3 protein: CATSRPTSGNVEQYF. The CDR3 DNA reads as TGTGCCACCAGCCGCCCGACTAGCGGGAACGTCGAGCAGTACTTC.

The V call is TRBV4-1, the J call TRBJ1-2, with a possible D match to TRBD1 (5 bases). The germline CDR1 and CDR2 sequences are MGHRA and YSYEKL. CDR3 length: 14 amino acids. V gave up 0 bases and J gave up 6 bases, with 11 bases separating them. In DNA, the CDR3 is TGCGCCAGCAGCCAAGAGTCCAGGGATAATGGCTACACCTTC. Translated, it gives CASSQESRDNGYTF.